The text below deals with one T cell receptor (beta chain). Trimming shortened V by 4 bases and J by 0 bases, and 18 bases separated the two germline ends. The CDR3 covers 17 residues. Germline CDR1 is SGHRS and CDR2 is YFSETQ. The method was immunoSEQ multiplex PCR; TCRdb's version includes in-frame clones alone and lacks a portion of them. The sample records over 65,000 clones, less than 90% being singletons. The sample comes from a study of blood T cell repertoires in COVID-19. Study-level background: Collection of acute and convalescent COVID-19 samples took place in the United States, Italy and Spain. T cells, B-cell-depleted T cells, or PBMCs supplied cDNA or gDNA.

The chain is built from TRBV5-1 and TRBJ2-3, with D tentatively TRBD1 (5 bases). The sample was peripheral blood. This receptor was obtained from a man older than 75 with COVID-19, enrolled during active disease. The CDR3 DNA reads TGCGCCAGCAGCGTTGCCACAGGTCTTTCTAGCACAGATACGCAGTATTTT. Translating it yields CASSVATGLSSTDTQYF.